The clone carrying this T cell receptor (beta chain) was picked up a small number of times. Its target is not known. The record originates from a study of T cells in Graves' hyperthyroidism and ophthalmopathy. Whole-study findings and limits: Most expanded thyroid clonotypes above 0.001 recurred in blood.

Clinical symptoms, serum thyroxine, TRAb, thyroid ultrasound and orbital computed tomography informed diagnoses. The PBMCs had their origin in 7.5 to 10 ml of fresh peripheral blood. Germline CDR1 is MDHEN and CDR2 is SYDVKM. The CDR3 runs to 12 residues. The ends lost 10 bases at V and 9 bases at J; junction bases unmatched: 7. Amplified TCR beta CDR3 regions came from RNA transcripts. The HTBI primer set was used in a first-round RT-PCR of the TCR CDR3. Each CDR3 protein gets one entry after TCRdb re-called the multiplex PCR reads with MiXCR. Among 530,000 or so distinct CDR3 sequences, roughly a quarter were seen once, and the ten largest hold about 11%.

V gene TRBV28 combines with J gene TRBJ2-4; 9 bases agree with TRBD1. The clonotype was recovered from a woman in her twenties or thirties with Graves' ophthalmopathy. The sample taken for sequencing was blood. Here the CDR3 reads CATGQGLSIQYF. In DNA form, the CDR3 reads TGTGCCACGGGACAGGGTCTCAGCATTCAGTACTTC.